Following are 32 T cell receptor beta chains from one sample sequenced in a study of blood T cell repertoires in COVID-19. TCRdb's copy holds only in-frame clones and misses some; the assay was immunoSEQ multiplex PCR. The sample includes 120,000 or so clones, more than 90% seen only once; the top ten take more than 3%. Sample: peripheral blood. These receptors were obtained from a man over 45 with active COVID-19.

The V and J genes are TRBV3-1 (or the pseudogene TRBV3-2) and TRBJ2-1; 8 nucleotides align to TRBD2. J lost 9 bases, V lost 5 bases, and 6 bases had no gene match. The CDR3 is 13 residues long. Germline CDR1 is LGHDT and CDR2 is YNNKEL (reference sequence). The CDR3 region has the DNA TGTGCCAGCAGCAGGACTAGCAATCGTGAGCAGTTCTTC. As protein: CASSRTSNREQFF.

DNA for the CDR3: TGTGCCAGCAGCCAGGGTTTTTCAGGGTCCGGTCAGCCCCAGCATTTT. Encoded protein: CASSQGFSGSGQPQHF. The chain links TRBV3-1 (or the pseudogene TRBV3-2) to TRBJ1-5; TRBD1 might be the D (5 bases). Trimming shortened V by 3 bases and J by 6 bases, and 18 bases separated the two germline ends. This CDR3 comprises 16 residues. The V gene's germline CDR1 is LGHDT and CDR2 YNNKEL (reference sequence).

V and J are TRBV7-2 and TRBJ1-3; D perhaps matches TRBD1 (6 bases). Germline assignment: CDR1 SGHTA and CDR2 FQGNSA. Trimming removed 0 bases at V and 4 bases at J, with 13 bases between. This CDR3 contains 16 residues. The CDR3 DNA reads TGTGCCAGCAGCTTAGCTAATGGGGGGGGCGGAAACACCATATATTTT. It encodes CASSLANGGGGNTIYF.

The chain employs TRBV3-1 (or the pseudogene TRBV3-2) and TRBJ2-5; 7 bases map to TRBD2. The CDR3 is 14 amino acids. Germline V gene sequence: CDR1 LGHDT, CDR2 YNNKEL (reference sequence). V dropped 5 bases and J dropped 0; count of bases not matched to a gene: 3. CDR3 sequence: CASSGTTYQETQYF. CDR3 DNA sequence: TGTGCCAGCAGCGGGACTACGTACCAAGAGACCCAGTACTTC.

The chain links TRBV27 to TRBJ2-1; tentatively, D is TRBD2 (6 bases). The V end was cut by 7 bases, the J end by 7 bases, with 11 bases between. The CDR3 sequence is 12 residues long. Germline CDR1 reads MNHEY; CDR2 reads SMNVEV (reference sequence). The CDR3 here is CASTSVGNEQFF. The CDR3 bases are TGTGCCAGCACTAGCGTGGGGAATGAGCAGTTCTTC.

This chain connects TRBV5-4 to TRBJ2-1, with TRBD2 matching over 8 bases. The J segment lost 5 bases and the V segment lost 0 bases, leaving 7 bases of the junction unmatched. Germline V gene data show CDR1 as SGHNT and CDR2 as YYREEE (reference sequence). This CDR3 spans 16 amino acids. In DNA, the CDR3 is TGTGCCAGCAGCTTGGCCGGGACTAGAGGAAACAATGAGCAGTTCTTC. Its translation: CASSLAGTRGNNEQFF.

The chain combines TRBV7-9 with TRBJ1-6; 8 nucleotides match TRBD1. The CDR3 runs to 14 residues. Trimming at V came to 3 bases and at J to 7 bases, leaving 2 bases not matched to a gene. Germline V gene data show CDR1 as SEHNR and CDR2 as FQNEAQ (reference sequence). CDR3 protein: CASSFTGGNSPLHF. The CDR3 bases are TGTGCCAGCAGCTTCACAGGGGGGAATTCACCCCTCCACTTT.

The chain carries TRBV5-5 and TRBJ1-6; 9 nucleotides agree with TRBD1. J lost 9 bases, V lost 4 bases, and 8 bases had no gene match. This CDR3 is 15 amino acids long. Germline CDR1 reads SGHKS; CDR2 reads YYEKEE (reference sequence). The CDR3 loop is CASSRGTGRGSPLHF. The CDR3, as DNA: TGTGCCAGCAGCCGTGGGACAGGGAGGGGTTCACCCCTCCACTTT.

The chain has TRBV27 and TRBJ1-2, with D possibly matching TRBD1 (5 bases). CDR3 length: 15 residues. Germline CDR1 is MNHEY and CDR2 is SMNVEV (reference sequence). Trimming removed 5 bases from V and 6 bases from J, with 19 bases in between. CDR3 sequence (DNA): TGTGCCAGCAGTCGGGCAGGGTTCGGCTCAGATGGCTACACCTTC. Translated: CASSRAGFGSDGYTF.

The chain joins TRBV7-4 to TRBJ2-7, with 15 bases that match TRBD2. V trimming: 1 base; J trimming: 0 bases; junction bases outside the gene matches: 4. CDR3 length: 18 residues. CDR1 and CDR2 (germline): SGHVT, SQSDAQ. The CDR3 reads CASSLGTSGRASSYEQYV. As DNA, the CDR3 is TGTGCCAGCAGCTTAGGGACTAGCGGGAGGGCCAGCTCCTACGAGCAGTACGTC.

The chain employs TRBV11-3 and TRBJ2-5; D unresolved. The germline CDR1 and CDR2 sequences are SGHNT and YENEEA. V was clipped by 3 bases and J by 1 base, with 9 bases between them. CDR3 size: 14 residues. CDR3 nucleotide sequence: TGTGCCAGCAGCTTCGGTAGCAGCCAAGAGACCCAGTACTTC. It translates to CASSFGSSQETQYF.

V usage is TRBV25-1 and J usage is TRBJ2-5; TRBD2 might be the D (6 bases). V was pared by 3 bases and J by 0 bases, with 14 bases between. CDR1 is MGHDK and CDR2 is SYGVNS in the germline V gene. The CDR3 extends over 16 amino acids. This CDR3 is CASSEFTGANQETQYF. The CDR3 region has the DNA TGTGCCAGCAGTGAGTTCACGGGAGCAAACCAAGAGACCCAGTACTTC.

The chain couples TRBV9 to TRBJ2-7; TRBD1 matches at 11 bases. The CDR3 runs 14 residues. Germline CDR1 and CDR2: SGDLS and YYNGEE. Unmatched junction bases numbered 4, after V lost 2 bases and J lost 6 bases. CDR3 sequence: CASSVTDRGLEQYF. The CDR3 nucleotides are TGTGCCAGCAGCGTTACGGACAGGGGGCTCGAGCAGTACTTC.

The chain combines TRBV21-1 with TRBJ2-5; the table's D call, TRBD1, was not checked against the DNA. TRBV21-1 is noted as a pseudogene. The CDR3 is 17 amino acids. For the CDR3, the DNA is TGTGCCAGCAGCAATTTGGGGGACAGGGGGCGCGAGGAGACCCAGTACTTC. Its translation is CASSNLGDRGREETQYF.

The chain uses TRBV5-5 and TRBJ2-1, with D possibly being TRBD1 (8 bases). Germline V gene lookup returns CDR1 SGHKS and CDR2 YYEKEE (reference sequence). V gave up 4 bases and J gave up 5 bases, with 19 bases separating them. The CDR3 consists of 16 residues. In nucleotides, the CDR3 is TGTGCCAGCAGCCGAACAGGGGGGGCTACCGACAATGAGCAGTTCTTC. The encoded protein is CASSRTGGATDNEQFF. The entire variable domain, with the rest obtained from reference TRBV5-5 and TRBJ2-1, is as follows: DAGVTQSPTHLIKTRGQQVTLRCSPISGHKSVSWYQQVLGQGPQFIFQYYEKEERGRGNFPDRFSARQFPNYSSELNVNALLLGDSALYLCASSRTGGATDNEQFFGPGTRLTVL.

The chain uses TRBV5-4 and TRBJ1-1; TRBD1 is a possible D gene (6 bases). Germline assignment: CDR1 SGHNT and CDR2 YYREEE (reference sequence). The V end lost 4 bases, the J end lost 3 bases, and 19 bases lay between the germline ends. The CDR3 has 16 amino acids. CDR3 sequence: CASSPVGGRRYTEAFF. For the CDR3, the DNA is TGTGCCAGCAGCCCAGTCGGGGGGCGCCGGTACACTGAAGCTTTCTTT.

The gene calls are TRBV7-9 and TRBJ1-4; TRBD1 aligns across 9 bases. CDR1 and CDR2 (germline): SEHNR, FQNEAQ (reference sequence). This CDR3 contains 13 residues. The J segment lost 8 bases and the V segment lost 5 bases, leaving 3 bases of the junction unmatched. The CDR3 reads CASSIGQGEKLFF. CDR3 in DNA: TGTGCCAGCAGCATAGGACAGGGGGAAAAACTGTTTTTT.

The CDR3 coding sequence is TGTGCCAGCAGCCCCCCGGGGAGTTTGAACACTGAAGCTTTCTTT. It encodes CASSPPGSLNTEAFF. The chain combines TRBV7-9 with TRBJ1-1; D uncertain. Per germline, CDR1 SEHNR and CDR2 FQNEAQ (reference sequence). The CDR3 has 15 amino acids. Trimming cost V 5 bases and J 0 bases, with 13 bases left between them.

CDR3 protein: CSVEREGNTQYF. Here the CDR3 DNA reads TGCAGCGTTGAGCGGGAGGGGAATACGCAGTATTTT. The J gene is TRBJ2-3, the V gene TRBV29-1; the match to TRBD2 covers 9 bases. V lost 3 bases to trimming and J lost 7 bases; unmatched junction nucleotides: 2. Per the germline V gene, CDR1 is SQVTM and CDR2 is ANQGSEA. The CDR3 is made up of 12 amino acids.

J is TRBJ1-6 and V is TRBV6-5; 9 nucleotides match TRBD1. V lost 6 bases and J lost 8; bases outside the gene matches: 2. Germline values: CDR1 MNHEY, CDR2 SVGAGI. The CDR3 runs 13 residues. This CDR3 reads CASRRTGDSPLHF. CDR3 bases: TGTGCCAGCAGGAGGACAGGGGATTCACCCCTCCACTTT.

The genes are TRBV6-5 and TRBJ2-2, with 8 bases aligning to TRBD2. After removal of 7 bases from V and 7 bases from J, the junction contained 5 bases not matched to a gene. The CDR3 has 13 amino acids. The germline V gene encodes CDR1 MNHEY and CDR2 SVGAGI. In DNA, the CDR3 is TGTGCCAGCATAACTAGCGGTCTCGGGGAGCTGTTTTTT. Protein sequence: CASITSGLGELFF.

The rearrangement joins TRBV30 to TRBJ1-6; D is possibly TRBD1 (6 bases). Trimming removed 5 bases from V and 9 bases from J, with 14 bases in between. The V gene's germline CDR1 is GTSNPN and CDR2 SVGIG (reference sequence). The CDR3 is 13 amino acids. CDR3 coding DNA: TGTGCCTGGGGGGGCACGAAGCCTTCACCCCTCCACTTT. Translation gives CAWGGTKPSPLHF. The whole variable domain, filled in from reference TRBV30 and TRBJ1-6, reads SQTIHQWPATLVQPVGSPLSLECTVEGTSNPNLYWYRQAAGRGLQLLFYSVGIGQISSEVPQNLSASRPQDRQFILSSKKLLLSDSGFYLCAWGGTKPSPLHFGNGTRLTVT.

The chain carries TRBV27 and TRBJ2-1, with 7 bases that match TRBD2. Germline CDR1 MNHEY, CDR2 SMNVEV (reference sequence). The CDR3 loop spans 13 amino acids. J gave up 7 bases and V 6 bases, and 6 bases lay outside the gene matches. In DNA form, the CDR3 reads TGTGCCAGCAGGAGACTAGCTTGGAATGAGCAGTTCTTC. Amino acid sequence: CASRRLAWNEQFF.

This rearrangement joins TRBV5-6 to TRBJ1-2, with TRBD1 as a possible D gene (6 bases). The V gene lost 0 bases and the J gene lost 4 bases, with 19 bases spanning the gap. The germline CDR1 and CDR2 sequences are SGHDT and YYEEEE. The CDR3 runs to 17 residues. CDR3: CASSLAASGDRIYGYTF. The CDR3 region has the DNA TGTGCCAGCAGCTTGGCGGCTAGTGGAGACAGGATCTATGGCTACACCTTC.

This chain links TRBV7-2 with TRBJ2-5; TRBD2 matches at 7 bases. CDR3 length: 15 residues. Germline-derived CDR1 and CDR2 are SGHTA and FQGNSA. After removal of 5 bases from V and 5 bases from J, the junction contained 11 bases not matched to a gene. The CDR3 DNA follows: TGTGCCAGCAGCCCACCCGGGGGGATCGGGGAGACCCAGTACTTC. Translating it yields CASSPPGGIGETQYF.

The V call is TRBV5-4, the J call TRBJ1-3, with 10 bases that match TRBD1. The CDR3 spans 16 residues. V gave up 4 bases and J gave up 2 bases; unmatched junction bases: 6. From germline, CDR1 is SGHNT and CDR2 YYREEE (reference sequence). The CDR3 here is CASSRTGGATGNTIYF. The CDR3 DNA reads as TGTGCCAGCAGCAGGACAGGGGGGGCCACTGGAAACACCATATATTTT.

The CDR3 loop reads CASSVEGTGELFF. In nucleotides, the CDR3 is TGTGCCAGCAGCGTAGAGGGGACCGGGGAGCTGTTTTTT. This rearrangement joins TRBV9 to TRBJ2-2; D perhaps matches TRBD1 (5 bases). The CDR3 runs to 13 residues. The germline V gene encodes CDR1 SGDLS and CDR2 YYNGEE. Between the trimmed V and J ends, which lost 0 bases and 5 bases, there was a span of 5 bases.

The rearrangement joins TRBV6-6 to TRBJ2-4; D might be TRBD2 (7 bases). The CDR3 has 16 amino acids. V lost 7 bases and J lost 1, with 17 bases in between. CDR1 is MNHNY, CDR2 SVGAGI, per germline (reference sequence). This CDR3 is CASTGGIDKAKNIQYF. As DNA, the CDR3 is TGTGCCAGCACGGGGGGCATTGATAAGGCCAAAAACATTCAGTACTTC.

The V and J genes are TRBV14 and TRBJ1-3; 8 nucleotides line up with TRBD1. The CDR3 length is 18 residues. Germline V lookup: CDR1 SGHDN, CDR2 FVKESK. With V trimmed by 3 bases and J by 0 bases, 10 bases remained unmatched. In DNA, the CDR3 is TGTGCCAGCAGCCACATTAGGACAGGGATGATCTCTGGAAACACCATATATTTT. It translates to CASSHIRTGMISGNTIYF.

This chain connects TRBV5-8 to TRBJ2-3; 8 bases agree with TRBD2. Unmatched junction bases numbered 11, after V lost 3 bases and J lost 2 bases. This CDR3 spans 17 amino acids. Germline V gene sequence: CDR1 SGHTS, CDR2 YDEGEE. DNA of the CDR3: TGTGCCAGCAGCTGGACCCCTACTAGCGGTTACACAGATACGCAGTATTTT. Its protein product is CASSWTPTSGYTDTQYF. The full variable domain, its missing parts supplied by reference TRBV5-8 and TRBJ2-3, is EAGVTQSPTHLIKTRGQQATLRCSPISGHTSVYWYQQALGLGLQFLLWYDEGEERNRGNFPPRFSGRQFPNYSSELNVNALELEDSALYLCASSWTPTSGYTDTQYFGPGTRLTVL.

The chain employs TRBV5-5 and TRBJ1-1; D is unresolved. The V gene's germline CDR1 is SGHKS and CDR2 YYEKEE (reference sequence). This CDR3 has 17 amino acids. V lost 3 bases to trimming and J lost 0 bases, with 18 bases between them. CDR3 nucleotides: TGTGCCAGCAGCTCTGAGGTTTCCCTACCCCTGAACACTGAAGCTTTCTTT. This gives the protein CASSSEVSLPLNTEAFF.

This chain uses TRBV19 with TRBJ1-5, with 7 bases fitting TRBD1. J was trimmed by 0 bases and V by 5 bases; bases with no gene match: 10. This CDR3 spans 17 amino acids. Germline CDR1 reads LNHDA; CDR2 reads SQIVND (reference sequence). This chain's CDR3 is CASSVKGTVYSNQPQHF. CDR3 sequence (DNA): TGTGCCAGTAGTGTGAAAGGGACAGTCTATAGCAATCAGCCCCAGCATTTT.